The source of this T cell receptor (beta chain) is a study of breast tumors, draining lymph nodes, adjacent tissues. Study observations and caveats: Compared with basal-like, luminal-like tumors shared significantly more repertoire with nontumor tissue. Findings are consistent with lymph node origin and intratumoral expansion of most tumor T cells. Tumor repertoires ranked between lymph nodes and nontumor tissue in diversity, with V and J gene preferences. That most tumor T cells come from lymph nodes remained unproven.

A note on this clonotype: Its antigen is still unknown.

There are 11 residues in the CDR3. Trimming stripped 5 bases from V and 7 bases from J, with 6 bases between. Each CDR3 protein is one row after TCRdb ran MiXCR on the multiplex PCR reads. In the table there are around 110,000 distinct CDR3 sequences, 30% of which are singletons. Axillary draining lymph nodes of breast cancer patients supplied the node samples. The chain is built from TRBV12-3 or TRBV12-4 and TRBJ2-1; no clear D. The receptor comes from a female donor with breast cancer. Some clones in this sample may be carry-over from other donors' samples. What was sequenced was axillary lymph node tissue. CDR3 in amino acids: CASSTPNEQFF. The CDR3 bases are TGTGCCAGCAGTACCCCAAATGAGCAGTTCTTC.